This is a list of T cell receptor beta chains from one sample in a study of cytotoxic CD8 clonotypes in ibrutinib-treated CLL. Repertoires were generated with immunoSEQ multiplex PCR, while TCRdb's copy carries only in-frame clones and drops some. This repertoire shows some 120,000 clones, approximately 56% found once; its top ten account for 37%. This specimen was PBMCs, taken after 24 months of ibrutinib treatment. These receptors originate from a human donor with chronic lymphocytic leukemia. CDR3s include the opening cysteine and the closing phenylalanine or tryptophan. D genes are given only for firm matches. Some rows have no size entry. The others give once, few or many, or a class for an expanded clone.

v_call	j_call	clone_size	d_call	cdr3_aa	cdr3_nt
TRBV5-1	TRBJ2-5	.	.	CASSLSQGPETQYF	TGCGCCAGCAGCTTGTCGCAGGGGCCGGAGACCCAGTACTTC
TRBV7-9	TRBJ1-1	.	.	CASSLRGADTEAFF	TGTGCCAGCAGCTTGAGAGGGGCGGACACTGAAGCTTTCTTT
TRBV7-4	TRBJ1-5	few	.	CASSCLDSPVGQPQHF	TGTGCCAGCAGCTGCCTGGACAGTCCTGTGGGCCAGCCCCAGCATTTT
TRBV7-3	TRBJ2-3	.	.	CASSLMQTDTQYF	TGTGCCAGCAGCTTAATGCAGACAGATACGCAGTATTTT
TRBV9	TRBJ1-5	few	TRBD1	CASSSGTGLQPQHF	TGTGCCAGCAGTTCCGGGACAGGGCTACAGCCCCAGCATTTT
TRBV11-3	TRBJ1-2	.	.	CASSLVPAAGYGYTF	TGTGCCAGCAGCTTAGTACCGGCGGCAGGCTATGGCTACACCTTC
TRBV9	TRBJ1-2	few	.	CASSVGSQGFYGYTF	TGTGCCAGCAGCGTAGGTTCGCAGGGATTCTATGGCTACACCTTC
TRBV5-1	TRBJ1-6	.	.	CASSWDGGNNSPLHF	TGCGCCAGCAGCTGGGACGGTGGGAATAATTCACCCCTCCACTTT
TRBV5-1	TRBJ2-3	.	.	CASSLGRQEDTQYF	TGCGCCAGCAGCCTGGGACGCCAGGAGGATACGCAGTATTTT
TRBV2	TRBJ1-5	few	TRBD1	CASRLTGGNQPQHF	TGTGCCAGCAGATTGACAGGGGGTAATCAGCCCCAGCATTTT
TRBV5-1	TRBJ2-2	.	.	CASSRTAAHNTGELFF	TGCGCCAGCAGCAGGACCGCAGCCCATAACACCGGGGAGCTGTTTTTT
TRBV7-3	TRBJ2-5	.	.	CASSPDGSQETQYF	TGTGCCAGCAGCCCGGACGGATCCCAAGAGACCCAGTACTTC
TRBV5-4	TRBJ2-1	.	.	CASSLPASLYNEQFF	TGTGCCAGCAGCTTGCCGGCTAGCCTATACAATGAGCAGTTCTTC
TRBV5-1	TRBJ2-6	few	.	CASSLAQGRGANVLTF	TGCGCCAGCAGCTTGGCCCAGGGGCGGGGGGCCAACGTCCTGACTTTC
TRBV6-5	TRBJ2-7	many	.	CASEASLGSYEQYF	TGTGCCAGCGAGGCGTCGTTAGGGTCCTACGAGCAGTACTTC
TRBV18	TRBJ2-3	.	TRBD1	CASSLRDRDTDTQYF	TGTGCCAGCTCACTACGGGACAGGGATACAGATACGCAGTATTTT
TRBV10-3	TRBJ1-2	.	.	CAISDASTGGYTF	TGTGCCATCAGTGACGCCAGTACAGGGGGCTACACCTTC
TRBV6-1	TRBJ2-7	few	.	CASRAGPYEQYF	TGTGCCAGCAGGGCCGGTCCCTACGAGCAGTACTTC
TRBV30	TRBJ1-4	few	TRBD1	CAWRSILGQRDEKLFF	TGTGCCTGGAGGTCAATCCTGGGACAGAGGGATGAAAAACTGTTTTTT
TRBV19	TRBJ1-5	.	.	CASSLSYSNQPQHF	TGTGCCAGTAGCTTATCTTATAGCAATCAGCCCCAGCATTTT
TRBV25-1	TRBJ1-3	.	.	CASTLSSGNTIYF	TGTGCCAGCACACTCTCCTCTGGAAACACCATATATTTT
TRBV5-1	TRBJ2-7	.	TRBD1	CASSLEWTGGSYEQYF	TGCGCCAGCAGCTTGGAATGGACAGGGGGCTCCTACGAGCAGTACTTC
TRBV5-1	TRBJ1-2	.	TRBD1	CASSLDGQGTHGYTF	TGCGCCAGCAGCTTGGATGGACAGGGAACACATGGCTACACCTTC
TRBV11-3	TRBJ2-5	.	TRBD1	CASSPRTGGPLQETQYF	TGTGCCAGCAGCCCGCGGACAGGGGGACCCCTTCAAGAGACCCAGTACTTC
TRBV19	TRBJ2-7	.	TRBD1	CASPGQGDLEQYF	TGTGCCAGTCCGGGACAGGGGGATCTAGAGCAGTACTTC